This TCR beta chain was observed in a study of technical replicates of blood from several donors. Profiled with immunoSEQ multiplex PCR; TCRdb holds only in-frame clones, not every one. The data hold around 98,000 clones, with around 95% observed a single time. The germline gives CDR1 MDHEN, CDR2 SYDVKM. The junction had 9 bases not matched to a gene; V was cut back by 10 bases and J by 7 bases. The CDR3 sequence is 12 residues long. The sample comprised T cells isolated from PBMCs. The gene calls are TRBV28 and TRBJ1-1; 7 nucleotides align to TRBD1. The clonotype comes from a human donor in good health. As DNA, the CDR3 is TGTGCCACCGGGGGACAGACTTATGAAGCTTTCTTT. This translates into CATGGQTYEAFF.